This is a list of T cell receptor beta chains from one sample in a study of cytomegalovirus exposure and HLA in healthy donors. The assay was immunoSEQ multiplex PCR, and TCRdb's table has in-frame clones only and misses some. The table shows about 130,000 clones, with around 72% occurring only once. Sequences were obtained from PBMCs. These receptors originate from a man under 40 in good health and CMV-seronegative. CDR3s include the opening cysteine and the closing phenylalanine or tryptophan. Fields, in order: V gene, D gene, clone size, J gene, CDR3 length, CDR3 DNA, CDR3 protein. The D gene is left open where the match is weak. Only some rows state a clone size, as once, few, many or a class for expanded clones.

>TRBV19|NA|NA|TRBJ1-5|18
TGTGCCAGTAGTATAGACCGTACTCGACAGGTAGCTCACCAGCCCCAGCATTTT
CASSIDRTRQVAHQPQHF
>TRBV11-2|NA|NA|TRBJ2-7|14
TGTGCCAGCAGCCCAACGGACAGATCCTACGAGCAGTACTTC
CASSPTDRSYEQYF
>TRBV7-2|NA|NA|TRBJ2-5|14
TGTGCCAGCAGCTTAATACTAGCTGGGGAGACCCAGTACTTC
CASSLILAGETQYF
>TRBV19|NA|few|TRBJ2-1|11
TGTGCCAGTAGTTTAATAAATGAGCAGTTCTTC
CASSLINEQFF
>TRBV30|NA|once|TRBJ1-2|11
TGTGCCTGGACTGAGAACTATGGCTACACCTTC
CAWTENYGYTF
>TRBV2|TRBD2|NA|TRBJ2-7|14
TGTGCCAGCAGTCCCGGGACTAGCGGATCTCGGCAGTACTTC
CASSPGTSGSRQYF
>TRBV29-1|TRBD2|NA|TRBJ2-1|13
TGCAGCGTGGTAGCGGGGGGACCGAATGAGCAGTTCTTC
CSVVAGGPNEQFF
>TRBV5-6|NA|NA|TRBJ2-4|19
TGTGCCAGCAGCTTGAGTACCCCGACAGAAGGTACGCCGTGGTACATTCAGTACTTC
CASSLSTPTEGTPWYIQYF
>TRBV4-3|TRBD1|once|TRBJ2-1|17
TGCGCCAGCAGCCGCCTGACAGGGGCAAAGATAAGGAATGAGCAGTTCTTC
CASSRLTGAKIRNEQFF
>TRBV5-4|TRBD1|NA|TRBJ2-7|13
TGTGCCAGCAGCGACCAGGGGGTCTACGAGCAGTACTTC
CASSDQGVYEQYF
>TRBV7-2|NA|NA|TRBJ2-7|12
TGTGCCAGCAGCTTAGACAGGGTTTGGCAGTACTTC
CASSLDRVWQYF
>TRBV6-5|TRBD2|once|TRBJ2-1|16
TGTGCCAGCAGTTTAATTCTAGCGGGGGGGTACAATGAGCAGTTCTTC
CASSLILAGGYNEQFF
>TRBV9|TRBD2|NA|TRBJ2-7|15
TGTGCCAGCAGCGCTACTAGCGGGGTGACCTACGAGCAGTACTTC
CASSATSGVTYEQYF
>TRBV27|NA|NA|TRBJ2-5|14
TGTGCCAGCAGTTTTGGGACTCCCGGAGAGACCCAGTACTTC
CASSFGTPGETQYF
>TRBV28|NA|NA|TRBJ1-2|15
TGTGCCAGCCAAGCGCCCGTGCCAGGGATCTATGGCTACACCTTC
CASQAPVPGIYGYTF
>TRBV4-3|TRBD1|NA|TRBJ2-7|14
TGCGCCAGCAGCCAAGATTTGCAGGGGGTCGAGCAGTACTTC
CASSQDLQGVEQYF
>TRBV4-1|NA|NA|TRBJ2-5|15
TGCGCCAGCAGCCAAGTCGGGGGACAGCAAGAGACCCAGTACTTC
CASSQVGGQQETQYF
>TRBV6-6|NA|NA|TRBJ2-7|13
TGTGCCAGCAGTTACGAGGTGTATTACGAGCAGTACTTC
CASSYEVYYEQYF
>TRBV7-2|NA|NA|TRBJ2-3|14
TGTGCCAGCAGCTTGGGCAGAATCACAGATACGCAGTATTTT
CASSLGRITDTQYF
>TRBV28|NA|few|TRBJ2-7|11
TGTGCCAGCAGTTCTCGGACACGTCCGTACTTC
CASSSRTRPYF
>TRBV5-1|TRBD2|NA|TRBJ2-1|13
TGCGCCAGCGGGACTAGCGGATACAATGAGCAGTTCTTC
CASGTSGYNEQFF
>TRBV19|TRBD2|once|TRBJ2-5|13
TGTGCCTCTAGGGAGACTAGCGGAGGGACCCAGTACTTC
CASRETSGGTQYF
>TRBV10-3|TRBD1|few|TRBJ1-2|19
TGTGCCATCAGTGAGCCATTACTCCCGGGACAGGGGAGAAGCTATGGCTACACCTTC
CAISEPLLPGQGRSYGYTF
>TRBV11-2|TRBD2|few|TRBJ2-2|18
TGTGCCAGCAGCTTAGATGTGAGGCTAGCGGGGGCTACCGGGGAGCTGTTTTTT
CASSLDVRLAGATGELFF
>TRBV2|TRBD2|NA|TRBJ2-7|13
TGTGCCAGCAGGGGGACTAGCACTGGCGAGCAGTACTTC
CASRGTSTGEQYF